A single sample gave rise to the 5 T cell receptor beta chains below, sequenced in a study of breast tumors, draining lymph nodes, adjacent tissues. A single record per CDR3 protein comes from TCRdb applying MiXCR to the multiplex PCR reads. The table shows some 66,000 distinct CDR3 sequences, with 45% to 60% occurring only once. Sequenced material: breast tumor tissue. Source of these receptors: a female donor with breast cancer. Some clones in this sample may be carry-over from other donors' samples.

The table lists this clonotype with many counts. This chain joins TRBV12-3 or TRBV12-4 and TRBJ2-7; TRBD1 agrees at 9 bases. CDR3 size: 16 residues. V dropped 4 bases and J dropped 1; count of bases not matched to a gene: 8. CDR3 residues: CASSSQGGTGSYEQYF. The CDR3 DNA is TGTGCCAGCAGTTCACAAGGAGGGACAGGGTCCTACGAGCAGTACTTC.

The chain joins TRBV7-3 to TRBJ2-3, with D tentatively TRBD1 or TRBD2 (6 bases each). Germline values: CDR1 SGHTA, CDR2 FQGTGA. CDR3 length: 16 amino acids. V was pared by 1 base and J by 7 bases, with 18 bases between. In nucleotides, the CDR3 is TGTGCCAGCAGCTTAAGAGGGGGGACTCCCTACCATACGCAGTATTTT. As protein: CASSLRGGTPYHTQYF. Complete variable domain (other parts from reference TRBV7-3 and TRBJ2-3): GAGVSQTPSNKVTEKGKYVELRCDPISGHTALYWYRQSLGQGPEFLIYFQGTGAADDSGLPNDRFFAVRPEGSVSTLKIQRTERGDSAVYLCASSLRGGTPYHTQYFGPGTRLTVL.

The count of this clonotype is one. DNA for the CDR3: TGTGCCAGCAGTCGTAATTGGGGGACTTCACCCCTCCACTTT. The encoded protein is CASSRNWGTSPLHF. The chain couples TRBV12-3 or TRBV12-4 to TRBJ1-6, with D tentatively TRBD1 (5 bases). V was cut by 5 bases and J by 9 bases, with 14 bases left in between. This CDR3 has 14 amino acids.

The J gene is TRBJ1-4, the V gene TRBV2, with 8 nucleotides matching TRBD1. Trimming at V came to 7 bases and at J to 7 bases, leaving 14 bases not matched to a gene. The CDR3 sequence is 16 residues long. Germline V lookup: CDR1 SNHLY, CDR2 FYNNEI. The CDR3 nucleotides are TGTGCCAGCACCCGTAGGACAGGGCTCGGTGGTGAAAAACTGTTTTTT. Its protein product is CASTRRTGLGGEKLFF.

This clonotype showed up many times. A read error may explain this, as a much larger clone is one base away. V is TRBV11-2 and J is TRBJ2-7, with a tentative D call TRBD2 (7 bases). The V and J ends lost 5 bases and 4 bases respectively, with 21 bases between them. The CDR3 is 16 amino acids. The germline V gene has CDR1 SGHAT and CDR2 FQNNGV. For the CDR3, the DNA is TGTGCCAGCAGCCGCCCCATCGGCGCGGGGGCGTACGAGCAGTACTTC. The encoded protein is CASSRPIGAGAYEQYF.